The 29 T cell receptor beta chains presented below share a single source sample, sequenced in a study of T-cell reconstitution after alpha-beta-depleted transplantation in children. Unique molecular identifiers featured in how the TCRbeta library was prepared. Using its own MiXCR run on the PCR reads, TCRdb lists one record per CDR3 protein. Of some 290,000 distinct CDR3 sequences listed, nearly 10% are singletons. The sample was PBMCs from the stem cell graft donor, taken from the stem cell graft. The source of these receptors is a human donor who donated a stem cell graft to a child with SCID.

The chain is built from TRBV20-1 and TRBJ2-5; TRBD2 aligns across 12 bases. The CDR3 is 15 residues long. CDR1 and CDR2 (germline): DFQATT, SNEGSKA (reference sequence). J lost 1 base, V lost 6 bases, and 6 bases had no gene match. This chain's CDR3 is CSALRTSGVQETQYF. The CDR3 region has the DNA TGCAGTGCCCTTCGGACTAGCGGGGTCCAAGAGACCCAGTACTTC.

V gene TRBV10-3 combines with J gene TRBJ2-7, with D possibly TRBD1 on 6 matching bases. With 7 bases removed from V and 2 bases from J, the gap between germline ends came to 12 bases. The CDR3 is made up of 13 amino acids. CDR1 is ENHRY, CDR2 SYGVKD, per germline. The CDR3: CAITQGSPYEQYF. CDR3 DNA: TGTGCCATCACCCAGGGGTCCCCCTACGAGCAGTACTTC.

This clonotype occurred a few times. This chain uses TRBV6-1 with TRBJ2-5, with a tentative D call TRBD2 (5 bases). Germline CDR1 and CDR2: MNHNS and SASEGT. Trimming took off 6 bases at V and 6 bases at J, with 17 bases between the two ends. This CDR3 has 14 amino acids. The DNA for the CDR3 is TGTGCCAGCAGCGTTGGGTCGGGGTGGAAGACCCAGTACTTC. Translating it yields CASSVGSGWKTQYF.

This clonotype was found a few times. This sequence joins TRBV27 and TRBJ2-1; 7 bases are a match to TRBD1. V shed 7 bases and J 3 bases; nucleotides not matched to a gene: 12. From germline, CDR1 is MNHEY and CDR2 SMNVEV (reference sequence). This CDR3 has 16 residues. The CDR3 DNA reads TGTGCCAGCAACCAAAACAGGGGTAAGCTCTACAATGAGCAGTTCTTC. Protein: CASNQNRGKLYNEQFF.

This clonotype was counted a few times. The gene calls are TRBV20-1 and TRBJ2-1; possibly TRBD1 or TRBD2 for D (5 bases each). The germline V gene encodes CDR1 DFQATT and CDR2 SNEGSKA (reference sequence). V was clipped by 6 bases and J by 2 bases, with 14 bases between them. This CDR3 is 14 amino acids long. This CDR3 is CSAPPRGPYNEQFF. For the CDR3, the DNA is TGCAGTGCCCCTCCGAGGGGCCCCTACAATGAGCAGTTCTTC.

This clonotype was recorded at least ten times. This rearrangement joins TRBV2 to TRBJ2-2; D is unresolved. CDR3 size: 13 residues. Deletions cut 6 bases from V and 2 bases from J, with 7 bases between. CDR1 and CDR2 (germline): SNHLY, FYNNEI. The DNA for the CDR3 is TGTGCCAGCAGCGGATCTAACACCGGGGAGCTGTTTTTT. Translating gives CASSGSNTGELFF.

This clonotype was seen a handful of times. V is TRBV7-6 and J is TRBJ2-1; 9 bases match TRBD1. CDR1 SGHVS and CDR2 FNYEAQ come from the germline V gene. Germline trimming cut 2 bases from V and 3 bases from J; bases unmatched to any gene: 5. This CDR3 has 16 residues. Here the CDR3 DNA reads TGTGCCAGCAGCTTAAACCCGGGACAGGGCTACAATGAGCAGTTCTTC. Translation: CASSLNPGQGYNEQFF.

V is TRBV29-1 and J is TRBJ2-7, with a weak D call TRBD2 (5 bases). Germline V lookup: CDR1 SQVTM, CDR2 ANQGSEA. This CDR3 has 13 amino acids. V lost 2 bases and J 7 bases, leaving 15 bases between the germline ends. CDR3 in DNA: TGCAGCGTTGAACAAATGCCCTCGGGGGAGCAGTACTTC. It codes for CSVEQMPSGEQYF.

This clonotype has a count of ten or more. The chain links TRBV7-9 to TRBJ2-1; 11 nucleotides line up with TRBD2. The germline gives CDR1 SEHNR, CDR2 FQNEAQ (reference sequence). The CDR3 spans 16 residues. The junction had 10 bases not matched to a gene; V was cut back by 5 bases and J by 7 bases. Written as DNA, the CDR3 is TGTGCCAGCAGCCTCGTGGGACTAGCGGAAGTTAATGAGCAGTTCTTC. This encodes CASSLVGLAEVNEQFF.

The rearrangement joins TRBV9 to TRBJ2-1, with 7 bases lining up with TRBD1. The CDR3 covers 15 residues. CDR1 is SGDLS, CDR2 YYNGEE, per germline. The V and J ends lost 4 bases and 2 bases, in that order; junction bases with no gene match: 6. DNA for the CDR3: TGTGCCAGCAGCTTGACAGGGTCCACCTACAATGAGCAGTTCTTC. Translation gives CASSLTGSTYNEQFF.

The J gene is TRBJ2-3, the V gene TRBV5-1; 13 bases are shared with TRBD2. Germline CDR1 SGHRS, CDR2 YFSETQ. This CDR3 comprises 18 residues. J lost 0 bases, V lost 3 bases, and 7 bases had no gene match. The CDR3 protein is CASSSTSGGPGSTDTQYF. The CDR3 region has the DNA TGCGCCAGCAGCTCGACTAGCGGGGGGCCGGGTAGCACAGATACGCAGTATTTT.

This clonotype was counted only a few times. This chain connects TRBV19 to TRBJ1-1, with D perhaps TRBD1 (5 bases). From germline, CDR1 is LNHDA and CDR2 SQIVND (reference sequence). The CDR3 consists of 13 residues. V lost 5 bases and J 5 bases, leaving 12 bases between the germline ends. CDR3 sequence: CASSFGARTEAFF. CDR3 nucleotides: TGTGCCAGTAGTTTCGGGGCGAGGACTGAAGCTTTCTTT.

This clonotype has more than one count but fewer than ten. The chain links TRBV29-1 to TRBJ1-3; D uncertain. CDR1 is SQVTM, CDR2 ANQGSEA, per germline. The CDR3 has 14 amino acids. V lost 5 bases and J 4 bases, leaving 15 bases between the germline ends. The CDR3 sequence: CSVSDLGWGNTIYF. CDR3 sequence (DNA): TGCAGCGTTTCAGACCTAGGGTGGGGAAACACCATATATTTT.

This clonotype was counted only a few times. V usage is TRBV7-9 and J usage is TRBJ2-1, with 8 bases lining up with TRBD2. With V trimmed by 5 bases and J by 5 bases, 5 bases remained unmatched. CDR1 is SEHNR, CDR2 FQNEAQ, per germline (reference sequence). The CDR3 is made up of 14 amino acids. The CDR3 nucleotides read TGTGCCAGCAGCGGACGGACTAGCAACAATGAGCAGTTCTTC. This gives the protein CASSGRTSNNEQFF.

This clonotype has more than one count but fewer than ten. The chain carries TRBV14 and TRBJ2-1; 7 positions agree with TRBD1. V gave up 4 bases and J gave up 5 bases; unmatched junction bases: 11. Germline V lookup: CDR1 SGHDN, CDR2 FVKESK. The CDR3 contains 16 residues. The CDR3 nucleotides are TGTGCCAGCAGCCCAGGGGGATGGGTCGGCAACAATGAGCAGTTCTTC. Translated: CASSPGGWVGNNEQFF.

This clonotype was observed a handful of times. The rearrangement joins TRBV9 to TRBJ2-1; weak D call: TRBD2 (6 bases). Trimming removed 4 bases at V and 0 bases at J, with 14 bases between. Germline-derived CDR1 and CDR2 are SGDLS and YYNGEE. CDR3 length: 16 amino acids. The CDR3 DNA is TGTGCCAGCAGCATCTCTGGGAGGACCTCCTACAATGAGCAGTTCTTC. It encodes CASSISGRTSYNEQFF.

This sequence joins TRBV10-3 and TRBJ2-7, with 7 bases fitting TRBD2. V shed 3 bases, J shed 1 base, and the junction held 6 bases outside the gene matches. Germline CDR1 and CDR2: ENHRY and SYGVKD. This CDR3 is 15 amino acids long. The CDR3 region is CAISEGPSGSYEQYF. For the CDR3, the DNA is TGTGCCATCAGTGAAGGGCCTAGCGGATCCTACGAGCAGTACTTC.

V usage is TRBV25-1 and J usage is TRBJ1-2; D gene ambiguous. The CDR3 extends over 15 amino acids. Germline loops: CDR1 MGHDK, CDR2 SYGVNS. The ends were cut back, 1 base at V and 3 bases at J, with 12 bases in the middle. The CDR3 DNA reads TGTGCCAGCAGTGAATCATGGGGAACTGACTATGGCTACACCTTC. This gives the protein CASSESWGTDYGYTF.

This clonotype occurred a few times. The chain combines TRBV3-1 with TRBJ2-1; D possibly corresponds to TRBD1 (6 bases). Germline lookup yields CDR1 LGHDT and CDR2 YNNKEL (reference sequence). The CDR3 is made up of 16 amino acids. The V gene lost 4 bases and the J gene lost 3 bases, with 16 bases spanning the gap. The DNA for the CDR3 is TGTGCCAGCAGCCCCACGCTTCTGGACAGCTACAATGAGCAGTTCTTC. This translates into CASSPTLLDSYNEQFF.

This clonotype was detected many times. The chain uses TRBV20-1 and TRBJ2-7, with 7 bases fitting TRBD1. The CDR3 spans 12 residues. V lost 5 bases and J lost 0; bases outside the gene matches: 1. Per the germline V gene, CDR1 is DFQATT and CDR2 is SNEGSKA (reference sequence). The CDR3 region is CSARDSSYEQYF. In nucleotides, the CDR3 is TGCAGTGCTCGGGACAGCTCCTACGAGCAGTACTTC.

The chain combines TRBV5-5 with TRBJ2-5; possible D gene TRBD2, 6 bases. This CDR3 has 13 amino acids. Germline CDR1 is SGHKS and CDR2 is YYEKEE (reference sequence). Trimming took off 1 base at V and 5 bases at J, with 9 bases between the two ends. The CDR3 protein is CASSLLGRETQYF. The CDR3 DNA sequence: TGTGCCAGCAGCTTGTTGGGGAGGGAGACCCAGTACTTC.

V is TRBV5-1 and J is TRBJ1-4, with D possibly matching TRBD1 (6 bases). V shed 3 bases and J shed 0 bases, with 12 bases lying between them. This CDR3 spans 16 amino acids. Looked up from germline, CDR1 is SGHRS and CDR2 is YFSETQ. The CDR3: CASSSNRQATNEKLFF. DNA for the CDR3: TGCGCCAGCAGCTCGAACAGACAGGCAACTAATGAAAAACTGTTTTTT.

This clonotype turned up a few times. The J gene is TRBJ1-2, the V gene TRBV6-5, with D possibly being TRBD1 (6 bases). The V gene's germline CDR1 is MNHEY and CDR2 SVGAGI. Trimming removed 6 bases from V and 4 bases from J, with 12 bases in between. CDR3 length: 13 residues. CDR3 coding DNA: TGTGCCAGCAGCTCCGGGACAAGCTATGGCTACACCTTC. It yields the protein CASSSGTSYGYTF.

This clonotype was observed a handful of times. This chain joins TRBV27 and TRBJ2-2; D possibly corresponds to TRBD1 (6 bases). V shed 6 bases and J shed 7 bases, with 15 bases lying between them. The CDR3 is 14 residues long. From germline, CDR1 is MNHEY and CDR2 SMNVEV (reference sequence). CDR3 in amino acids: CASSPRQVGGELFF. CDR3 sequence (DNA): TGTGCCAGCAGCCCCCGACAGGTCGGCGGGGAGCTGTTTTTT.

The table lists this clonotype with many counts. V gene TRBV10-3 combines with J gene TRBJ1-2; 7 nucleotides line up with TRBD1. The CDR3 totals 14 residues. The germline V gene has CDR1 ENHRY and CDR2 SYGVKD. V was clipped by 6 bases and J by 4 bases; unmatched bases: 8. DNA for the CDR3: TGTGCCATCAGCGGAGACAGGGCGAGCTATGGCTACACCTTC. It encodes CAISGDRASYGYTF.

This clonotype was recorded a few times. The V and J genes are TRBV5-1 and TRBJ2-1, with a weak D call TRBD2 (5 bases). The V and J ends lost 1 base and 2 bases respectively, with 16 bases between them. The CDR3 spans 17 residues. Germline loops: CDR1 SGHRS, CDR2 YFSETQ. The CDR3: CASSLRQAGPTYNEQFF. The CDR3 DNA reads TGCGCCAGCAGCTTGAGGCAGGCGGGCCCCACCTACAATGAGCAGTTCTTC. Based on the CDR3 plus reference TRBV5-1 and TRBJ2-1, the full variable domain is KAGVTQTPRYLIKTRGQQVTLSCSPISGHRSVSWYQQTPGQGLQFLFEYFSETQRNKGNFPGRFSGRQFSNSRSEMNVSTLELGDSALYLCASSLRQAGPTYNEQFFGPGTRLTVL.

The sample holds a few counts of this clonotype. This chain uses TRBV6-1 with TRBJ2-7; no firm D call. There are 14 residues in the CDR3. Trimming took off 7 bases at V and 2 bases at J, with 15 bases between the two ends. Per the germline V gene, CDR1 is MNHNS and CDR2 is SASEGT. In nucleotides, the CDR3 is TGTGCCAGCAACCCTCGTGTGGGAACCTACGAGCAGTACTTC. Translating it yields CASNPRVGTYEQYF.

CDR3 DNA sequence: TGTGCCTCTCAGCGGACCCCGAACACCGGGGAGCTGTTTTTT. Translation: CASQRTPNTGELFF. The chain has TRBV6-1 and TRBJ2-2; D might be TRBD2 (5 bases). V lost 11 bases and J lost 0, with 13 bases in between. This CDR3 has 14 residues. Germline loops: CDR1 MNHNS, CDR2 SASEGT.

This clonotype was detected only a few times. The chain links TRBV20-1 to TRBJ2-3; 8 bases match TRBD2. Germline lookup yields CDR1 DFQATT and CDR2 SNEGSKA (reference sequence). CDR3 size: 15 residues. After removal of 2 bases from V and 0 bases from J, the junction contained 4 bases not matched to a gene. In DNA, the CDR3 is TGCAGTGCTAGATCCAGCGGGGGTAGCACAGATACGCAGTATTTT. It codes for CSARSSGGSTDTQYF.